This T cell receptor beta chain was profiled in a study of shared clonotypes between healthy human individuals. Regarding the study as a whole: Rarefaction exposed incomplete sorted-subset sequencing despite large depth.

In regard to this clone: Its antigen is as yet unknown. Other DNA sequences within the sample encode an identical CDR3.

Assay used: immunoSEQ multiplex PCR; TCRdb lists only in-frame clones, some missing. Of around 1,000,000 clones listed, around 77% are singletons. Looked up from germline, CDR1 is SNHLY and CDR2 is FYNNEI. This CDR3 contains 13 residues. Between the trimmed V and J ends, which lost 4 bases and 2 bases, there was a span of 8 bases. V and J are TRBV2 and TRBJ1-2, with a possible D match to TRBD1 (5 bases). The TCR was taken from a man between 18 and 29 years old in good health. Some clones in this sample may be carry-over from other donors' samples. Sample: memory CD4+ T cells from PBMCs. This sample's subset: CD45RA-negative fraction. The CDR3 spells CASSGEGNYGYTF. The CDR3 DNA is TGTGCCAGCAGTGGGGAGGGGAACTATGGCTACACCTTC.